This TCR beta chain was identified in a study of blood T cell repertoires in COVID-19. About the study: Italy, Spain and the United States were the sources of the convalescent and acute COVID-19 samples. Sources were T cells, B-cell-depleted T cells, or PBMCs; the material itself was cDNA or gDNA.

In the authors' workflow: Reference gene primer amplification gave estimated nucleated cell counts. Libraries were prepared by immunoSEQ multiplex PCR; TCRdb keeps only in-frame clonotypes and omits some of them. That table gives V, J and clone size, and the DNA gave D and trimming. This repertoire shows under 300,000 clones, approximately 78% found once; its top ten account for roughly 3.3%. The CDR3 spans 14 residues. The germline V gene has CDR1 GTSNPN and CDR2 SVGIG (reference sequence). The V gene end was trimmed by 5 bases and the J gene end by 3 bases; junction bases not matched to a gene: 7. The chain carries TRBV30 and TRBJ2-7, with 10 bases matching TRBD1. This TCR was sampled from a young woman with acute or convalescent COVID-19. Sequenced material: peripheral blood. The CDR3 reads CAWADRGPYYEQYF. The CDR3 DNA follows: TGTGCCTGGGCCGACAGGGGGCCCTACTACGAGCAGTACTTC.